This TCR beta chain emerged from a study of blood T cell repertoires in COVID-19. The authors' processing: Amplification of reference gene primers was used by the study to estimate nucleated cell counts. Generated by immunoSEQ multiplex PCR, the TCRdb table keeps only in-frame clones and is missing some. V, J and clone size derive from that table, while D and trimming were established from the DNA sequence. Of 90,000 to 120,000 clones listed, roughly 83% were seen once; the top ten hold over 4%. J was trimmed by 4 bases and V by 4 bases; bases with no gene match: 7. Germline V lookup: CDR1 MDHEN, CDR2 SYDVKM. CDR3 size: 16 residues. To note about this clone: Other DNA sequences in the same sample also yield this CDR3.

This sequence was found in a human donor in a cohort sampled during active COVID-19. This rearrangement joins TRBV28 to TRBJ1-3; TRBD1 agrees at 10 bases. The sample consisted of peripheral blood. The chain's CDR3 is CASSSTDRGPGNTIYF. In DNA, the CDR3 is TGTGCCAGCAGTTCTACCGACAGGGGGCCAGGAAACACCATATATTTT.